This T cell receptor beta chain originates from a study of blood T cell repertoires in COVID-19. Study overall: Acute and convalescent COVID-19 specimens originated in the United States, Italy and Spain. Nucleic acid was either cDNA or gDNA, and it came from T cells, B-cell-depleted T cells, or PBMCs.

This clone was found once. V trimming: 6 bases; J trimming: 8 bases; junction bases outside the gene matches: 11. The CDR3 has 16 amino acids. The germline V gene encodes CDR1 SGHAT and CDR2 FQNNGV. Authors' data handling: Amplified reference gene primers provided the basis for estimating nucleated cell counts. Using immunoSEQ multiplex PCR, the repertoire was profiled, and TCRdb retains in-frame clones only, with some absent. V, J and clone size derive from that table, while D and trimming were established from the DNA sequence. This table has some 250,000 clones, 88% appearing once. The TCR sequence derives from a woman aged 40 to 55 who had recovered from COVID-19. V usage is TRBV11-2 and J usage is TRBJ2-1, with 12 bases lining up with TRBD1. Sequencing was done on a sample of peripheral blood. The CDR3 sequence is CASSQIRDRGPYEQFF. Written as DNA, the CDR3 is TGTGCCAGCAGTCAGATCCGGGACAGGGGGCCCTATGAGCAGTTCTTC.